These T cell receptor beta chains were read from a single sample in a study of blood T cell repertoires in COVID-19. Repertoires were generated with immunoSEQ multiplex PCR, while TCRdb's copy carries only in-frame clones and drops some. The sample records over 200,000 clones, roughly 86% being singletons. The material sequenced was PBMCs or T cells enriched from blood (not recorded which). Source of these receptors: a woman in her thirties with acute COVID-19. The CDR3 runs from the conserved cysteine through the conserved F or W. Each record gives: J gene, V gene, D gene, CDR3 protein, CDR3 DNA. A D gene is named only where the DNA matches it firmly.

TRBJ2-5,TRBV12-3/TRBV12-4,TRBD1,CASGTGGETQYF,TGTGCCAGCGGAACAGGGGGAGAGACCCAGTACTTC
TRBJ2-7,TRBV18,TRBD2,CASSPLAGAFDYEQYF,TGTGCCAGCTCACCACTAGCGGGGGCCTTTGACTACGAGCAGTACTTC
TRBJ1-1,TRBV30,-,CASGGLNTEAFF,TGTGCCTCCGGTGGTCTGAACACTGAAGCTTTCTTT
TRBJ1-2,TRBV5-8,-,CASSQSWAHNYGYTF,TGTGCCAGCAGCCAATCCTGGGCCCACAACTATGGCTACACCTTC
TRBJ2-2,TRBV28,-,CASSLLTGELFF,TGTGCCAGCAGTCTGCTAACCGGGGAGCTGTTTTTT
TRBJ1-1,TRBV4-1,-,CASSQGGARKLGMMSVEAFF,TGCGCCAGCAGCCAAGGTGGGGCACGCAAACTTGGGATGATGTCTGTTGAAGCTTTCTTT
TRBJ2-7,TRBV2,TRBD2,CASSTGTSPREQYF,TGTGCCAGCTCAACCGGGACTAGCCCCCGCGAGCAGTACTTC
TRBJ1-4,TRBV19,-,CASSLTGEHEKLFF,TGTGCCAGTAGCTTGACAGGAGAGCACGAAAAACTGTTTTTT
TRBJ2-3,TRBV5-1,-,CASSLDGTSTDTQYF,TGCGCCAGCAGCTTGGATGGGACTAGCACAGATACGCAGTATTTT
TRBJ2-3,TRBV10-2,TRBD1,CASKRTGSDTQYF,TGCGCCAGCAAGAGGACAGGATCAGATACGCAGTATTTT